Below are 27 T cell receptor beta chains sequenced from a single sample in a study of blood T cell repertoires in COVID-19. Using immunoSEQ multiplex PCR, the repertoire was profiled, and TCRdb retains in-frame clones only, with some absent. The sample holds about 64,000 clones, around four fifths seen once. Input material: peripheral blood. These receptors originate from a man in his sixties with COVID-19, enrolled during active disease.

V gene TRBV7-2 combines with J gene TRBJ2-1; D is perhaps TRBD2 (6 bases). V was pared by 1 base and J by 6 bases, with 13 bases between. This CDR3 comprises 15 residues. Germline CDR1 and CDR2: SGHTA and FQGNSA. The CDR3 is CASSLVGGTSNEQFF. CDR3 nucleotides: TGTGCCAGCAGCTTAGTGGGCGGGACCTCCAATGAGCAGTTCTTC.

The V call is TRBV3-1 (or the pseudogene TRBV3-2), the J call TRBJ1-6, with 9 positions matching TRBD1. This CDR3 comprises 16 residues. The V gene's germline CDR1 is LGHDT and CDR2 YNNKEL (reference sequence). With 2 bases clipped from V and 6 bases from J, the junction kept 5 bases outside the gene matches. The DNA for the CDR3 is TGTGCCAGCAGCCAAATCGGGACAGGGTCTAATTCACCCCTCCACTTT. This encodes CASSQIGTGSNSPLHF.

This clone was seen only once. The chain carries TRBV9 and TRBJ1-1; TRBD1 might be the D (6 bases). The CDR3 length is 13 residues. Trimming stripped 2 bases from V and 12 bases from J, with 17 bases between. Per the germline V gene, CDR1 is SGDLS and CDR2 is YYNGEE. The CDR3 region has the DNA TGTGCCAGCAGCGTGGGGGCTGGGGGAGAAACTTTCTTT. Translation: CASSVGAGGETFF. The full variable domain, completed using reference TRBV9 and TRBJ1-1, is DSGVTQTPKHLITATGQRVTLRCSPRSGDLSVYWYQQSLDQGLQFLIQYYNGEERAKGNILERFSAQQFPDLHSELNLSSLELGDSALYFCASSVGAGGETFFGQGTRLTVV.

Here the CDR3 reads CASSYSQQGSDTQYF. The CDR3 DNA reads as TGTGCCAGCAGTTACTCTCAACAGGGATCCGATACGCAGTATTTT. The chain uses TRBV6-2 or TRBV6-3 and TRBJ2-3, with a possible D match to TRBD1 (6 bases). The CDR3 loop spans 15 amino acids. Germline V lookup: CDR1 MNHEY, CDR2 SVGEGT. V shed 0 bases and J shed 6 bases, with 13 bases lying between them.

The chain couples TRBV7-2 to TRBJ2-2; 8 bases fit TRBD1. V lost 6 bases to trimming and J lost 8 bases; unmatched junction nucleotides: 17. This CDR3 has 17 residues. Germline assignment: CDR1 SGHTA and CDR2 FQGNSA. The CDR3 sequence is CASRKRSGGAVKGELFF. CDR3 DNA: TGTGCCAGCAGGAAACGGTCAGGGGGCGCCGTTAAGGGGGAGCTGTTTTTT.

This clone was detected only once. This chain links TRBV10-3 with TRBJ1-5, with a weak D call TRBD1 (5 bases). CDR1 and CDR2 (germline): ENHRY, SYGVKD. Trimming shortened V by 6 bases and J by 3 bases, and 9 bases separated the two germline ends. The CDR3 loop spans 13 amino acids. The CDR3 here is CAIRGLINQPQHF. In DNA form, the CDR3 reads TGTGCCATCAGGGGACTGATCAATCAGCCCCAGCATTTT.

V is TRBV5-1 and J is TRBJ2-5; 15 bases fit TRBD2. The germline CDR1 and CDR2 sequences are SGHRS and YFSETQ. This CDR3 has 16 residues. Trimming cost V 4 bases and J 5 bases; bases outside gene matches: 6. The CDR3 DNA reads TGCGCCAGCAGCACCGGGACTAGCGGGGGGTGGGAGACCCAGTACTTC. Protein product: CASSTGTSGGWETQYF.

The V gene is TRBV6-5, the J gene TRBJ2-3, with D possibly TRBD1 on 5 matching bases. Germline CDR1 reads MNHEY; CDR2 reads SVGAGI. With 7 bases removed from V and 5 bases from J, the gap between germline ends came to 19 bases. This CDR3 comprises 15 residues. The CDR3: CASKGWGSRGDTQYF. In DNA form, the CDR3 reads TGTGCCAGCAAAGGATGGGGTTCTAGGGGAGATACGCAGTATTTT.

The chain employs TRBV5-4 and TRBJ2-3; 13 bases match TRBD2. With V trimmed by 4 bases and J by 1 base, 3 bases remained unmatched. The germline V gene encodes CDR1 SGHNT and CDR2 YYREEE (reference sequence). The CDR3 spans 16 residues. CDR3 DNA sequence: TGTGCCAGCAGCCCCGGACTAGCGGGGGGCACAGATACGCAGTATTTT. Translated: CASSPGLAGGTDTQYF.

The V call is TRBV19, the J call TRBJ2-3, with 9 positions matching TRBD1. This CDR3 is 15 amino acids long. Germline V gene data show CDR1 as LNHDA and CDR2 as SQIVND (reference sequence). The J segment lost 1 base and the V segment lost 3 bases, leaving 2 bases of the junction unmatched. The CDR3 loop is CASSIRDRGTDTQYF. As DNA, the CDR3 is TGTGCCAGTAGTATCCGGGACAGGGGCACAGATACGCAGTATTTT.

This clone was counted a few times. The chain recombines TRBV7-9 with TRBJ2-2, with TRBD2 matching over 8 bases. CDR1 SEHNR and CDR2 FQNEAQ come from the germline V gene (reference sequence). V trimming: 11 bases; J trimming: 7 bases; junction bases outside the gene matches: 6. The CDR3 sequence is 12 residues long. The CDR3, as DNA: TGTGCCTCGGGAGGGCCTAACGGGGAGCTGTTTTTT. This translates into CASGGPNGELFF.

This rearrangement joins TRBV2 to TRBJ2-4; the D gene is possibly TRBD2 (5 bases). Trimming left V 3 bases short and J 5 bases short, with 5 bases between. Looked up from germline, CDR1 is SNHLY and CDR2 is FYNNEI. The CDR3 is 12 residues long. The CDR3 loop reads CASSERENIQYF. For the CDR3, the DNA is TGTGCCAGCAGTGAGCGGGAAAACATTCAGTACTTC.

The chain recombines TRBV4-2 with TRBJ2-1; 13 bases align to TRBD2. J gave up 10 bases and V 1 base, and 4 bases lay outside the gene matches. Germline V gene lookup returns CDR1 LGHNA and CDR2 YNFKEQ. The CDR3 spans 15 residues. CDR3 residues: CASSQGLAGGGEQFF. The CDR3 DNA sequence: TGTGCCAGCAGCCAAGGACTAGCGGGAGGAGGAGAGCAGTTCTTC.

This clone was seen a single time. Here the CDR3 DNA reads TGTGCCAGCAGTGCTACGGGAGCGGCCGGGGAGCTGTTTTTT. This translates into CASSATGAAGELFF. The chain uses TRBV25-1 and TRBJ2-2, with a tentative D call TRBD2 (6 bases). Trimming removed 4 bases at V and 6 bases at J, with 12 bases between. The CDR3 spans 14 residues. Germline CDR1 is MGHDK and CDR2 is SYGVNS.

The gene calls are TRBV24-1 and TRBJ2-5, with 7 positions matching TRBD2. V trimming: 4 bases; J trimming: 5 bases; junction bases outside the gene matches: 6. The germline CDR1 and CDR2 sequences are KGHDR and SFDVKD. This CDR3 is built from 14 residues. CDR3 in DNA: TGTGCCACCAGTGACCGAGGAGCGGGGGAGACCCAGTACTTC. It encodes CATSDRGAGETQYF.

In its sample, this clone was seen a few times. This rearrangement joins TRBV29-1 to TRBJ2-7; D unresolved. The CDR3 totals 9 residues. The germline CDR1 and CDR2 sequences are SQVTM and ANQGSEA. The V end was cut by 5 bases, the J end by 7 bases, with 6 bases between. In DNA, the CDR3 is TGCAGCGTTTTAGATGAGCAGTACTTC. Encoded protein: CSVLDEQYF.

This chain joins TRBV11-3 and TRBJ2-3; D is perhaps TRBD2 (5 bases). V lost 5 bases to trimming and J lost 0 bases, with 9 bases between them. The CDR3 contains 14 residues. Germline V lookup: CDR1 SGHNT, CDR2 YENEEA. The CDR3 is CASSERTSTDTQYF. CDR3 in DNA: TGTGCCAGCAGCGAGCGGACTAGCACAGATACGCAGTATTTT.

The CDR3 bases are TGTGCCAGCAGCAAAGAGGAGATAGCGGAGCAGTTCTTC. Translating it yields CASSKEEIAEQFF. The V and J genes are TRBV21-1 and TRBJ2-1; TRBD2 is taken as the D call from the table, unchecked against the DNA. TRBV21-1 is a listed pseudogene. There are 13 residues in the CDR3.

The CDR3 loop reads CASNPGQGNIQYF. The CDR3 DNA reads TGTGCCAGCAACCCGGGACAGGGAAACATTCAGTACTTC. The rearrangement links TRBV2 to TRBJ2-4, with TRBD1 matching over 9 bases. Germline-derived CDR1 and CDR2 are SNHLY and FYNNEI. The CDR3 length is 13 residues. V shed 7 bases, J shed 6 bases, and the junction held 4 bases outside the gene matches.

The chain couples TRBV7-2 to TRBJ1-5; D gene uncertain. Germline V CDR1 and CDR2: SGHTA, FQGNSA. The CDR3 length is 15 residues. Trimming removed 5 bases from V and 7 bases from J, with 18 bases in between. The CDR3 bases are TGTGCCAGCAGCCCATATAACATAGGCGGACAGCCCCAGCATTTT. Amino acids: CASSPYNIGGQPQHF.

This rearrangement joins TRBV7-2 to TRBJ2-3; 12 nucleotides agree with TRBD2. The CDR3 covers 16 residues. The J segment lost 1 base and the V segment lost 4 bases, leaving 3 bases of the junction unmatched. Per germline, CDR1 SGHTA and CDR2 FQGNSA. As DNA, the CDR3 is TGTGCCAGCAGCTCCGGACTAGCGGGGCGCACAGATACGCAGTATTTT. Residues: CASSSGLAGRTDTQYF. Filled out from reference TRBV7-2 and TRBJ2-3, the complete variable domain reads GAGVSQSPSNKVTEKGKDVELRCDPISGHTALYWYRQSLGQGLEFLIYFQGNSAPDKSGLPSDRFSAERTGGSVSTLTIQRTQQEDSAVYLCASSSGLAGRTDTQYFGPGTRLTVL.

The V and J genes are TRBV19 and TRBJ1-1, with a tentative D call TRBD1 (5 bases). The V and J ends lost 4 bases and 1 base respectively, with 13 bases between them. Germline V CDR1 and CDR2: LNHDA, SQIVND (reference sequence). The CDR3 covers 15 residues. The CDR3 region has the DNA TGTGCCAGTAGTACCCCGGCGGACAAGAACACTGAAGCTTTCTTT. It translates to CASSTPADKNTEAFF.

In DNA, the CDR3 is TGTGCCAGCAGCTTTTCCGGGACTATGCATTATTTT. Translated: CASSFSGTMHYF. The chain has TRBV11-2 and TRBJ2-3; 7 bases are shared with TRBD2. The CDR3 spans 12 residues. Unmatched junction bases numbered 9, after V lost 3 bases and J lost 15 bases. In germline, CDR1 is SGHAT, CDR2 FQNNGV.

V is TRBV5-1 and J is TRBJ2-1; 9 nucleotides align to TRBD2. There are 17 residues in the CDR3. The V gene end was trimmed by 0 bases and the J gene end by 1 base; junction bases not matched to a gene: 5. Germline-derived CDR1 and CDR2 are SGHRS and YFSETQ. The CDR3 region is CASSLDLAGASYNEQFF. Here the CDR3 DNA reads TGCGCCAGCAGCTTGGATTTAGCGGGAGCGTCCTACAATGAGCAGTTCTTC.

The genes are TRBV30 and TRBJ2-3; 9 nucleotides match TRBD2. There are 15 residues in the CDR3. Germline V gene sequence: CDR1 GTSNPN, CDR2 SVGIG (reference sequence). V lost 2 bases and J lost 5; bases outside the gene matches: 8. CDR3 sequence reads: CAWSKGGRAIDTQYF. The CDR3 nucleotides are TGTGCCTGGAGTAAGGGCGGGAGGGCCATAGATACGCAGTATTTT.

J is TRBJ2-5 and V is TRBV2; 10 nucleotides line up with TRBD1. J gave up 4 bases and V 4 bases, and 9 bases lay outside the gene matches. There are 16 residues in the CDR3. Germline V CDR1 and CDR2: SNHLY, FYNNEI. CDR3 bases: TGTGCCAGCAGTGCCCCGGGACAGGGGCTTGGAGAGACCCAGTACTTC. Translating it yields CASSAPGQGLGETQYF. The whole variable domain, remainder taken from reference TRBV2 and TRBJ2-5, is EPEVTQTPSHQVTQMGQEVILRCVPISNHLYFYWYRQILGQKVEFLVSFYNNEISEKSEIFDDQFSVERPDGSNFTLKIRSTKLEDSAMYFCASSAPGQGLGETQYFGPGTRLLVL.

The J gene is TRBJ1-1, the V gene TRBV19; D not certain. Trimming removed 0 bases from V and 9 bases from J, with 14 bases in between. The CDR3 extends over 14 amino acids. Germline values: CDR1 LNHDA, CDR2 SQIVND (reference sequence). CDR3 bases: TGTGCCAGTAGTATAGAAGATGGGCCGTGGCAAGCTTTCTTT. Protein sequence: CASSIEDGPWQAFF.